This passage covers 28 T cell receptor beta chains from one sample sequenced in a study of human T cells and chemical hapten exposure. TCRdb independently ran MiXCR on the RACE reads; one entry per CDR3 protein. The sample shows roughly 160,000 distinct CDR3 sequences, 14% of them seen only once. Described time point: patch test 1, 2 weeks after DPC sensitization. The treatment: therapeutic diphenylcyclopropenone sensitization with weekly scalp DPC. Sequences were derived from whole blood, sampled in connection with sensitization to the hapten diphenylcyclopropenone (DPC). Receptors originate from a woman under 40 with alopecia areata. Some clones in this sample may be carry-over from other donors' samples.

This clonotype was seen more than once but under ten times. The V gene is TRBV28, the J gene TRBJ2-3, with D possibly matching TRBD2 (6 bases). The CDR3 loop spans 16 amino acids. Looked up from germline, CDR1 is MDHEN and CDR2 is SYDVKM. The ends were cut back, 9 bases at V and 2 bases at J, with 21 bases in the middle. The CDR3 DNA reads TGTGCCAGTGCCCGCGCGCGGGGCCTGTTCACAGATACGCAGTATTTT. Amino acids: CASARARGLFTDTQYF.

The CDR3 region has the DNA TGCAGCGTCCGAAAGGGGGCTTCTGAAGCTTTCTTT. Its translation is CSVRKGASEAFF. This chain connects TRBV29-1 to TRBJ1-1; 7 bases agree with TRBD1. Germline CDR1 is SQVTM and CDR2 is ANQGSEA. The V segment lost 6 bases and the J segment 6 bases; nucleotides outside the gene matches: 7. This CDR3 spans 12 amino acids.

This clonotype has more than one count but fewer than ten. The V call is TRBV30, the J call TRBJ1-4, with D hard to call. The V gene's germline CDR1 is GTSNPN and CDR2 SVGIG (reference sequence). This CDR3 has 12 residues. V lost 4 bases and J 4 bases, leaving 7 bases between the germline ends. The CDR3 reads CAWKGSNEKLFF. The CDR3 coding sequence is TGTGCCTGGAAAGGTAGTAATGAAAAACTGTTTTTT.

This clonotype was observed a handful of times. This chain joins TRBV7-2 and TRBJ2-5; D tentatively reads TRBD1 or TRBD2 (5 bases each). The germline gives CDR1 SGHTA, CDR2 FQGNSA. CDR3 length: 15 amino acids. With 5 bases removed from V and 8 bases from J, the gap between germline ends came to 21 bases. The CDR3 sequence is CASSPTGHGGRTQYF. In nucleotides, the CDR3 is TGTGCCAGCAGCCCAACAGGTCATGGGGGAAGAACCCAGTACTTC.

The CDR3: CASSESVAPAYEQYF. The CDR3 DNA sequence: TGCGCCAGCAGTGAGTCAGTAGCTCCCGCCTACGAGCAGTACTTC. This chain links TRBV10-1 with TRBJ2-7, with D unclear. This CDR3 spans 15 amino acids. Germline values: CDR1 WNHNN, CDR2 SYGVQD (reference sequence). Trimming took off 0 bases at V and 2 bases at J, with 11 bases between the two ends.

This CDR3 is CASSRRLALYEQYF. For the CDR3, the DNA is TGTGCCAGCAGTCGACGACTAGCCCTCTACGAGCAGTACTTC. This chain links TRBV2 with TRBJ2-7; 7 positions agree with TRBD2. The CDR3 runs 14 residues. Germline CDR1 reads SNHLY; CDR2 reads FYNNEI. Trimming removed 5 bases from V and 3 bases from J; junction bases left unmatched: 7.

This rearrangement joins TRBV7-2 to TRBJ2-7; no clear D gene. V was shortened by 4 bases and J by 1 base, with 17 bases between the two germline ends. Germline V lookup: CDR1 SGHTA, CDR2 FQGNSA. The CDR3 has 16 residues. CDR3 sequence: CASSSRGPPNSYEQYF. The CDR3 DNA follows: TGTGCCAGCAGCTCCCGTGGACCGCCCAATTCCTACGAGCAGTACTTC.

This chain links TRBV7-9 with TRBJ2-2; D possibly corresponds to TRBD2 (6 bases). This CDR3 comprises 15 residues. Germline V CDR1 and CDR2: SEHNR, FQNEAQ (reference sequence). V shed 6 bases and J shed 3 bases, with 14 bases lying between them. The CDR3 spells CASRLRGYDTGELFF. For the CDR3, the DNA is TGTGCCAGCAGACTCCGGGGGTATGACACCGGGGAGCTGTTTTTT.

The rearrangement links TRBV20-1 to TRBJ2-7, with 11 nucleotides matching TRBD2. Germline V lookup: CDR1 DFQATT, CDR2 SNEGSKA (reference sequence). Trimming took 6 bases from V and 4 from J; bases not matched to a gene: 8. The CDR3 extends over 14 amino acids. This chain's CDR3 is CSAPRLAGFYEQYF. The CDR3 DNA follows: TGCAGTGCCCCCCGACTAGCGGGATTTTACGAGCAGTACTTC.

The J gene is TRBJ1-5, the V gene TRBV18; a possible D gene is TRBD1 (6 bases). The CDR3 has 16 residues. Germline-derived CDR1 and CDR2 are KGHSH and LQKENI. Trimming removed 6 bases at V and 5 bases at J, with 20 bases between. CDR3: CASSPQGRGPDQPQHF. Written as DNA, the CDR3 is TGTGCCAGCTCCCCCCAGGGCAGGGGTCCAGATCAGCCCCAGCATTTT.

The chain combines TRBV12-3 or TRBV12-4 with TRBJ2-5; 7 nucleotides line up with TRBD1. The CDR3 loop spans 15 amino acids. J gave up 5 bases and V 5 bases, and 11 bases lay outside the gene matches. CDR3 region: CASSPDRVDGETQYF. The CDR3 DNA reads TGTGCCAGCAGTCCTGACAGGGTAGATGGGGAGACCCAGTACTTC.

This clonotype has only one observation. CDR3 DNA: TGTGCCAGCAGCCCCCTGATGGCATCTGGGGCCAACGTCCTGACTTTC. Translating gives CASSPLMASGANVLTF. The rearrangement uses TRBV7-9 and TRBJ2-6; D gene uncertain. The CDR3 sequence is 16 residues long. Trimming cost V 5 bases and J 1 base, with 12 bases left between them. Germline V lookup: CDR1 SEHNR, CDR2 FQNEAQ (reference sequence).

This sequence joins TRBV6-2 or TRBV6-3 and TRBJ2-3; D is uncertain. Trimming cost V 4 bases and J 6 bases, with 8 bases left between them. This CDR3 region has 12 residues. The germline V gene encodes CDR1 MNHEY and CDR2 SVGEGT. CDR3 DNA: TGTGCCAGCAGTTCTACAGTCGATACGCAGTATTTT. Translated: CASSSTVDTQYF.

This clonotype occurred a few times. The chain has TRBV5-1 and TRBJ2-7; 13 positions agree with TRBD2. The germline gives CDR1 SGHRS, CDR2 YFSETQ. The ends lost 2 bases at V and 2 bases at J; junction bases unmatched: 4. The CDR3 consists of 16 residues. This CDR3 reads CASSLGLAGVTYEQYF. In DNA form, the CDR3 reads TGCGCCAGCAGCTTAGGACTAGCGGGGGTTACCTACGAGCAGTACTTC.

This clonotype was recorded at least ten times. The V and J genes are TRBV5-5 and TRBJ2-1; 7 positions agree with TRBD2. Looked up from germline, CDR1 is SGHKS and CDR2 is YYEKEE (reference sequence). After removal of 6 bases from V and 0 bases from J, the junction contained 15 bases not matched to a gene. This CDR3 is built from 18 residues. CDR3 residues: CASTTSVVDVFSYNEQFF. The CDR3 bases are TGTGCCAGCACCACTAGCGTGGTTGACGTCTTCTCCTACAATGAGCAGTTCTTC.

This clonotype showed up many times. The V call is TRBV18, the J call TRBJ2-5; D gene ambiguous. Germline V gene sequence: CDR1 KGHSH, CDR2 LQKENI. Trimming removed 5 bases at V and 5 bases at J, with 9 bases between. CDR3 size: 12 residues. CDR3 DNA: TGTGCCAGCTCAAGTCGCGTGGAGACCCAGTACTTC. Amino acids: CASSSRVETQYF.

This clonotype was counted only a few times. CDR3 in amino acids: CASSHNTGNTEAFF. As DNA, the CDR3 is TGTGCCAGCAGCCATAACACAGGGAACACTGAAGCTTTCTTT. The chain joins TRBV3-1 to TRBJ1-1, with D perhaps matching TRBD1 (5 bases). This CDR3 region has 14 residues. Germline V CDR1 and CDR2: LGHDT, YNNKEL (reference sequence). V shed 3 bases and J shed 1 base, with 9 bases lying between them. The full variable domain, completed using reference TRBV3-1 and TRBJ1-1, is DTAVSQTPKYLVTQMGNDKSIKCEQNLGHDTMYWYKQDSKKFLKIMFSYNNKELIINETVPNRFSPKSPDKAHLNLHINSLELGDSAVYFCASSHNTGNTEAFFGQGTRLTVV.

This sequence joins TRBV12-3 or TRBV12-4 and TRBJ2-7, with no clear D. Deletions cut 5 bases from V and 3 bases from J, with 8 bases between. The CDR3 runs 12 residues. The CDR3 DNA follows: TGTGCCAGCAGTCAGCCGGGCTACGAGCAGTACTTC. Protein: CASSQPGYEQYF.

The rearrangement uses TRBV28 and TRBJ2-7, with D maybe TRBD2 (6 bases). Looked up from germline, CDR1 is MDHEN and CDR2 is SYDVKM. Between the trimmed V and J ends, which lost 8 bases and 2 bases, there was a span of 16 bases. The CDR3 consists of 14 residues. The CDR3 sequence is CASLPSRGTYEQYF. CDR3 nucleotides: TGTGCCAGCCTCCCTAGCCGCGGGACCTACGAGCAGTACTTC.

This clonotype was observed at least ten times. The rearrangement uses TRBV15 and TRBJ1-6; TRBD1 matches 7 bases. The CDR3 is made up of 15 amino acids. The germline gives CDR1 LNHNV, CDR2 YYDKDF (reference sequence). The V and J ends lost 0 bases and 5 bases, in that order; junction bases with no gene match: 1. The CDR3 reads CATSREGQHNSPLHF. CDR3 DNA: TGTGCCACCAGCAGAGAGGGACAGCATAATTCACCCCTCCACTTT.

The chain has TRBV3-1 and TRBJ2-1; D possibly uses TRBD1 or TRBD2 (6 bases each). The CDR3 contains 14 residues. Trimming pared 6 bases from V and 10 bases from J, leaving 19 bases between. Germline loops: CDR1 LGHDT, CDR2 YNNKEL (reference sequence). The DNA for the CDR3 is TGTGCCAGCAGATGGACAGTAGCGGCCGGCGAGCAGTTCTTC. Protein: CASRWTVAAGEQFF.

The table lists this clonotype with many counts. The gene calls are TRBV9 and TRBJ1-2; D may be TRBD1 (5 bases). The CDR3 has 14 amino acids. Trimming took 3 bases from V and 4 from J, leaving 13 bases between them. Per germline, CDR1 SGDLS and CDR2 YYNGEE. The CDR3 DNA follows: TGTGCCAGCAGCGCGGGGCCTTCTTCCTATGGCTACACCTTC. Translating gives CASSAGPSSYGYTF.

This clonotype turned up a few times. The chain has TRBV29-1 and TRBJ1-2; no definite D call. V was shortened by 5 bases and J by 4 bases, with 17 bases between the two germline ends. The length of the CDR3 is 14 residues. Germline values: CDR1 SQVTM, CDR2 ANQGSEA. The CDR3 spells CSVLDGFRGYGYTF. CDR3 bases: TGCAGCGTTTTGGACGGGTTTCGAGGCTATGGCTACACCTTC. Combining the CDR3 with reference TRBV29-1 and TRBJ1-2 gives the whole variable domain SAVISQKPSRDICQRGTSLTIQCQVDSQVTMMFWYRQQPGQSLTLIATANQGSEATYESGFVIDKFPISRPNLTFSTLTVSNMSPEDSSIYLCSVLDGFRGYGYTFGSGTRLTVV.

This clonotype was observed at least ten times. The chain is built from TRBV12-3 or TRBV12-4 and TRBJ1-3, with D unresolved. V lost 5 bases and J 0 bases, leaving 14 bases between the germline ends. CDR3 length: 16 amino acids. This CDR3 reads CASSIQAGISGNTIYF. The CDR3 DNA follows: TGTGCCAGCAGTATCCAGGCCGGAATCTCTGGAAACACCATATATTTT.

The CDR3 coding sequence is TGCGCCAGCAGCTTATATGGACAGAACACTGAAGCTTTCTTT. This translates into CASSLYGQNTEAFF. V gene TRBV5-1 combines with J gene TRBJ1-1; D perhaps matches TRBD1 (5 bases). The germline V gene encodes CDR1 SGHRS and CDR2 YFSETQ. Deletions cut 2 bases from V and 1 base from J, with 9 bases between. The CDR3 contains 14 residues.

V and J are TRBV18 and TRBJ1-2; D remains ambiguous. The CDR3 is 13 amino acids. Between the trimmed V and J ends, which lost 0 bases and 8 bases, there was a span of 10 bases. CDR1 and CDR2 from the germline V gene are KGHSH and LQKENI. The CDR3 DNA follows: TGTGCCAGCTCACCACCCACCCGTACCGGCTACACCTTC. Translating gives CASSPPTRTGYTF.

This clonotype came up a few times. The chain carries TRBV2 and TRBJ2-7; D is uncertain. The length of the CDR3 is 15 residues. The V and J ends lost 4 bases and 3 bases respectively, with 16 bases between them. The V gene's germline CDR1 is SNHLY and CDR2 FYNNEI. CDR3 sequence reads: CASSGTAGTSYEQYF. CDR3 DNA sequence: TGTGCCAGCAGTGGGACCGCCGGCACGAGCTACGAGCAGTACTTC.

This clonotype was observed a few times. The V and J genes are TRBV5-1 and TRBJ2-7, with TRBD2 matching 9 bases. CDR3 length equals 14 residues. V lost 0 bases, J lost 6 bases, and 4 bases stayed unmatched. CDR1 and CDR2 (germline): SGHRS, YFSETQ. CDR3 sequence: CASSLVVAGVEQYF. The CDR3 bases are TGCGCCAGCAGCTTGGTGGTAGCGGGAGTCGAGCAGTACTTC.